One sample yielded the 24 T cell receptor beta chains listed below, sequenced in a study of CD8 T cells in ankylosing spondylitis (TCRdb year 2017). Receptors were amplified or captured by 5' RACE. Sequencing used an Illumina HiSeq 2500. TCRdb trimmed public reads at Q25 via fastp, called clones via MiXCR and kept in-frame beta chains. Rows matching on CDR3 protein sequence are summarized as one entry with the most common DNA and genes. The sample contains some 38,000 distinct CDR3 sequences, 10% of them found a single time. The ten largest clones capture approximately 15% of the sample. Sequenced: blood, either unsorted or a sorted T cell fraction (not recorded which). These receptors originate from a male donor with ankylosing spondylitis or in good health (not recorded which).

This clonotype was seen many times. The chain recombines TRBV28 with TRBJ1-1; tentatively, D is TRBD1 (5 bases). V was pared by 5 bases and J by 11 bases, with 18 bases between. Germline lookup yields CDR1 MDHEN and CDR2 SYDVKM. This CDR3 is built from 13 residues. In nucleotides, the CDR3 is TGTGCCAGCAGTCCTAACCAGGGAGGAAGGGCTTTCTTT. Protein: CASSPNQGGRAFF.

This clonotype was observed at least ten times. The chain couples TRBV14 to TRBJ2-5; no reliable D call. The CDR3 runs 15 residues. V gave up 9 bases and J gave up 3 bases, with 20 bases separating them. CDR1 is SGHDN and CDR2 is FVKESK in the germline V gene. The CDR3 sequence: CARFFWASVKETQYF. CDR3 nucleotide sequence: TGTGCCAGGTTTTTTTGGGCCAGTGTGAAAGAGACCCAGTACTTC.

This clonotype was recorded at least ten times. CDR3 in DNA: TGTGCCACCAGTTCTGGACGGAGCACAGATACGCAGTATTTT. It is translated as CATSSGRSTDTQYF. V is TRBV24-1 and J is TRBJ2-3, with unresolved D. V was clipped by 6 bases and J by 0 bases, with 9 bases between them. The CDR3 extends over 14 amino acids. Germline V gives CDR1 KGHDR, CDR2 SFDVKD.

This clonotype was counted many times. This chain joins TRBV24-1 and TRBJ2-1, with no clear D. This CDR3 is built from 18 residues. Germline V lookup: CDR1 KGHDR, CDR2 SFDVKD. Trimming cost V 2 bases and J 0 bases, with 16 bases left between them. CDR3 loop: CATSDSGVNYNSYNEQFF. The CDR3 DNA sequence: TGTGCCACCAGTGATTCGGGTGTTAACTATAACTCCTACAATGAGCAGTTCTTC.

This clonotype was observed many times. The gene calls are TRBV20-1 and TRBJ2-6; 9 bases match TRBD1. CDR1 is DFQATT and CDR2 is SNEGSKA in the germline V gene (reference sequence). With V trimmed by 6 bases and J by 0 bases, 9 bases remained unmatched. The CDR3 length is 17 residues. CDR3 region: CSATPTGGASGANVLTF. The CDR3 DNA reads TGCAGTGCAACCCCTACAGGGGGCGCCTCTGGGGCCAACGTCCTGACTTTC.

Many counts were recorded for this clonotype. The chain couples TRBV4-1 to TRBJ2-7; D might be TRBD2 (5 bases). Germline CDR1 is MGHRA and CDR2 is YSYEKL. The CDR3 sequence is 13 residues long. Trimming cost V 5 bases and J 6 bases, with 14 bases left between them. CDR3 nucleotides: TGCGCCAGCAGCTTGCGGAACCGGGGCGAGCAGTACTTC. Translated, it gives CASSLRNRGEQYF.

This clonotype was detected many times. V usage is TRBV5-1 and J usage is TRBJ2-6; 8 nucleotides agree with TRBD2. The CDR3 covers 19 residues. CDR1 is SGHRS, CDR2 YFSETQ, per germline. Unmatched junction bases numbered 12, after V lost 4 bases and J lost 0 bases. CDR3 region: CASSADTGGAFSGANVLTF. Here the CDR3 DNA reads TGCGCCAGCAGCGCCGACACCGGGGGGGCCTTCTCTGGGGCCAACGTCCTGACTTTC.

Notes on this clonotype: This sequence may be a read error, since a much larger clone differs from it by one base. The J gene is TRBJ2-1, the V gene TRBV2; D gene unclear. CDR3 length: 15 residues. The V and J ends lost 5 bases and 0 bases respectively, with 11 bases between them. The germline V gene has CDR1 SNHLY and CDR2 FYNNEI. CDR3 region: CASSLTLPSYNEQFF. For the CDR3, the DNA is TGTGCCAGCAGTTTGACACTCCCCTCCTACAATGAGCAGTTCTTC.

This clonotype counts as medium-sized. The chain carries TRBV20-1 and TRBJ1-1; D may be TRBD1 (6 bases). Germline loops: CDR1 DFQATT, CDR2 SNEGSKA (reference sequence). The germline V and J ends were trimmed by 5 bases and 11 bases, with 21 bases remaining between them. The CDR3 covers 13 residues. The CDR3 loop is CSASGTSTLRAFF. The CDR3 region has the DNA TGCAGTGCTTCCGGGACATCTACCCTGAGGGCTTTCTTT.

The sample holds many counts of this clonotype. The rearrangement joins TRBV20-1 to TRBJ1-2, with 9 bases aligning to TRBD1. J gave up 7 bases and V 7 bases, and 7 bases lay outside the gene matches. The CDR3 is 12 residues long. CDR1 DFQATT and CDR2 SNEGSKA come from the germline V gene (reference sequence). The chain's CDR3 is CSGPGQGSGYTF. The CDR3 coding sequence is TGCAGTGGACCGGGACAGGGAAGTGGCTACACCTTC.

This clonotype was seen repeatedly, ten times or more. The chain combines TRBV7-2 with TRBJ1-1; the D is unclear. The CDR3 runs to 12 residues. Germline assignment: CDR1 SGHTA and CDR2 FQGNSA. Trimming removed 1 base from V and 7 bases from J, with 7 bases in between. As DNA, the CDR3 is TGTGCCAGCAGCTTAGGGTATGGTGAAGCTTTCTTT. Its protein is CASSLGYGEAFF.

This clonotype was recorded many times. This chain links TRBV20-1 with TRBJ2-7; D is possibly TRBD1 (5 bases). Germline CDR1 reads DFQATT; CDR2 reads SNEGSKA (reference sequence). Trimming shortened V by 3 bases and J by 0 bases, and 6 bases separated the two germline ends. This CDR3 spans 12 amino acids. CDR3 sequence reads: CSASDSSYEQYF. For the CDR3, the DNA is TGCAGTGCTAGCGACAGCTCCTACGAGCAGTACTTC.

At least ten counts were recorded for this clonotype. The J gene is TRBJ1-2, the V gene TRBV20-1; 8 positions match TRBD1. CDR1 is DFQATT, CDR2 SNEGSKA, per germline (reference sequence). V trimming: 3 bases; J trimming: 3 bases; junction bases outside the gene matches: 6. CDR3 length equals 14 residues. As DNA, the CDR3 is TGCAGTGCTAGGACAGGGGTCTCCGACTATGGCTACACCTTC. Its protein is CSARTGVSDYGYTF.

The sample holds many counts of this clonotype. The V gene is TRBV6-2 or TRBV6-3, the J gene TRBJ2-7, with TRBD1 identical over 7 bases. With 6 bases clipped from V and 0 bases from J, the junction kept 8 bases outside the gene matches. Germline values: CDR1 MNHEY, CDR2 SVGEGT. The CDR3 totals 15 residues. CDR3 sequence (DNA): TGTGCCAGCAGGGATCCACAGGGGAGCTCCTACGAGCAGTACTTC. This gives the protein CASRDPQGSSYEQYF.

There are a few counts of this clonotype. The V gene is TRBV9, the J gene TRBJ1-2, with 9 bases that match TRBD1. The V gene end was trimmed by 3 bases and the J gene end by 11 bases; junction bases not matched to a gene: 14. This CDR3 comprises 15 residues. The V gene's germline CDR1 is SGDLS and CDR2 YYNGEE. CDR3: CASSAGDRVSAWYTF. For the CDR3, the DNA is TGTGCCAGCAGCGCGGGGGACAGGGTATCGGCTTGGTACACCTTC.

This clonotype was seen many times. The chain links TRBV18 to TRBJ2-1; TRBD2 might be the D (5 bases). V lost 6 bases to trimming and J lost 3 bases, with 18 bases between them. Germline CDR1 KGHSH, CDR2 LQKENI. The CDR3 has 16 residues. CDR3 in DNA: TGTGCCAGCTCTCAGGTGGAGACTAACTACTACAATGAGCAGTTCTTC. Amino acids: CASSQVETNYYNEQFF.

In its sample, this clonotype was seen many times. The chain combines TRBV2 with TRBJ2-3, with 13 bases identical to TRBD2. This CDR3 region has 16 residues. Germline values: CDR1 SNHLY, CDR2 FYNNEI. Trimming cost V 6 bases and J 4 bases; bases outside gene matches: 7. The CDR3 reads CASRPGLAGPADTQYF. For the CDR3, the DNA is TGTGCCAGCAGGCCGGGACTAGCGGGACCCGCAGATACGCAGTATTTT.

This clonotype showed up many times. The chain combines TRBV7-2 with TRBJ1-4; D perhaps matches TRBD1 (6 bases). The V and J ends lost 7 bases and 4 bases respectively, with 16 bases between them. Germline V gene data show CDR1 as SGHTA and CDR2 as FQGNSA. The CDR3 extends over 15 amino acids. The CDR3 sequence is CASTPGGGGNEKLFF. The DNA of the CDR3 is TGTGCCAGCACCCCGGGGGGCGGGGGTAATGAAAAACTGTTTTTT.

This clonotype appeared many times. The DNA for the CDR3 is TGTGCCACCAGTCCCGGGACAGGGTTTTATCAGCCCCAGCATTTT. Encoded protein: CATSPGTGFYQPQHF. The chain is built from TRBV24-1 and TRBJ1-5; 9 bases fit TRBD1. Germline V gene lookup returns CDR1 KGHDR and CDR2 SFDVKD. This CDR3 region has 15 residues. V was clipped by 6 bases and J by 5 bases; unmatched bases: 7.

At least ten counts were recorded for this clonotype. V usage is TRBV20-1 and J usage is TRBJ1-2; D is ambiguous. CDR3 length: 13 amino acids. Trimming removed 3 bases at V and 7 bases at J, with 15 bases between. Looked up from germline, CDR1 is DFQATT and CDR2 is SNEGSKA (reference sequence). As DNA, the CDR3 is TGCAGTGCTAGCAGCGGTGGTTCCTCTGGCTACACCTTC. Its translation: CSASSGGSSGYTF.

This clonotype was found many times. The CDR3 nucleotides are TGTGCCAGCAGCGTGGTGTCTCACAATGAGCAGTTCTTC. Translating gives CASSVVSHNEQFF. The J gene is TRBJ2-1, the V gene TRBV7-3; D gene uncertain. The CDR3 contains 13 residues. Germline-derived CDR1 and CDR2 are SGHTA and FQGTGA. V lost 5 bases, J lost 5 bases, and 10 bases lay in between.

This clonotype was detected ten times or more. This chain links TRBV12-3 or TRBV12-4 with TRBJ2-7, with TRBD1 identical over 8 bases. This CDR3 has 14 residues. Losses at the gene ends were 5 bases for V and 5 bases for J; bases not matched to a gene: 8. In DNA, the CDR3 is TGTGCCAGCAGTGTCCAGGGGGCGTTCAACGAGCAGTACTTC. This codes for CASSVQGAFNEQYF.

At least ten counts were recorded for this clonotype. The V gene is TRBV29-1, the J gene TRBJ1-1; 7 bases agree with TRBD1. The CDR3 has 10 residues. The J segment lost 8 bases and the V segment lost 4 bases, leaving 1 base of the junction unmatched. Germline CDR1 and CDR2: SQVTM and ANQGSEA. The CDR3 loop is CSVGDREAFF. The DNA for the CDR3 is TGCAGCGTTGGGGACAGAGAAGCTTTCTTT.

This clonotype was seen repeatedly, ten times or more. The gene calls are TRBV20-1 and TRBJ2-6; D is uncertain. V dropped 2 bases and J dropped 0 bases, with 2 bases sitting between them. The CDR3 is 13 residues long. The germline CDR1 and CDR2 sequences are DFQATT and SNEGSKA (reference sequence). The CDR3 DNA reads as TGCAGTGCTAGAACCTCTGGGGCCAACGTCCTGACTTTC. Encoded protein: CSARTSGANVLTF.